This T cell receptor beta chain was retrieved from a study of cytomegalovirus exposure and HLA in healthy donors. Background on the study: The early release's HLA-typed donors yielded 78 million or so unique TCRs. Findings and caveats of the study: Researchers reported from a later analysis that most CMV-associated TCR beta chains appeared HLA-restricted. Per a prior analysis, the majority of TCR beta V segments were productive roughly 87% or roughly 30% of the time.

Primers included in the PCR were 60 Vbeta and 13 Jbeta primers. Libraries were prepared by immunoSEQ multiplex PCR; TCRdb keeps only in-frame clonotypes and omits some of them. Of approximately 200,000 clones in the sample, 85% to 90% were seen once. Turning to this clone: What it recognizes is unknown.

The CDR3 contains 15 residues. The germline V and J ends were trimmed by 0 bases and 4 bases, with 13 bases remaining between them. Germline lookup yields CDR1 SGHDT and CDR2 YYEEEE. Input material: PBMCs. The clonotype was recovered from a human donor in good health. The V gene is TRBV5-6, the J gene TRBJ1-2, with D uncertain. The CDR3 bases are TGTGCCAGCAGCTTGGTTAGCGGGGAAAGCTATGGCTACACCTTC. Encoded protein: CASSLVSGESYGYTF.